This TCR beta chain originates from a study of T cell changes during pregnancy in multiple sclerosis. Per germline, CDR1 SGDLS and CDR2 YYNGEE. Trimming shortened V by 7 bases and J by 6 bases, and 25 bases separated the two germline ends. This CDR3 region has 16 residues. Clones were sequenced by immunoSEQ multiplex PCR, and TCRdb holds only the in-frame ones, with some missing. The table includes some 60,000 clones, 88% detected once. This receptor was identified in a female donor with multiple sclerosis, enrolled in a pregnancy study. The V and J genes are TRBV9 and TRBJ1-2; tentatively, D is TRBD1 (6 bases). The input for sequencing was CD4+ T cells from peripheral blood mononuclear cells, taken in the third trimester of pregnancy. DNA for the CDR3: TGTGCCAGCTCAAAAGGGGGGGCGGATTTAAGTAATGGCTACACCTTC. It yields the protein CASSKGGADLSNGYTF.